The 13 T cell receptor beta chains in this list originate from one sample, sequenced in a study of metastatic and nonmetastatic thyroid tumors. All patients were untreated before thyroid surgery. TCRdb re-analyzed the PCR reads through MiXCR. The repertoire consists of about 24,000 clones, with around 18% occurring once and the leading ten covering 2.7%. The sequenced material came from adjacent normal tissue. Receptor source: a male donor with papillary thyroid cancer or a benign thyroid nodule (not recorded which). Some clones in this sample may be carry-over from other donors' samples.

The genes are TRBV10-3 and TRBJ2-2; 15 nucleotides align to TRBD2. CDR3 length equals 19 residues. The germline CDR1 and CDR2 sequences are ENHRY and SYGVKD. V dropped 3 bases and J dropped 4; count of bases not matched to a gene: 9. The CDR3 is CAISDPGLAGGFVTGELFF. For the CDR3, the DNA is TGTGCCATCAGTGATCCGGGACTAGCGGGAGGATTCGTCACCGGGGAGCTGTTTTTT.

This clone was seen many times. The genes are TRBV5-1 and TRBJ2-5; the match to TRBD2 covers 8 bases. The length of the CDR3 is 19 residues. Germline CDR1 SGHRS, CDR2 YFSETQ. The V segment lost 4 bases and the J segment 2 bases; nucleotides outside the gene matches: 19. CDR3 in DNA: TGCGCCAGCAGCACCCCGGGACTAGTGACTTTGAGGGGACAAGAGACCCAGTACTTC. Amino acid sequence: CASSTPGLVTLRGQETQYF.

V is TRBV7-8 and J is TRBJ2-7, with 9 bases identical to TRBD1. J gave up 6 bases and V 4 bases, and 10 bases lay outside the gene matches. This CDR3 is 15 amino acids long. The V gene's germline CDR1 is SGHVS and CDR2 FQNEAQ. This CDR3 reads CASSSSPGQGVEQYF. CDR3 nucleotides: TGTGCCAGCAGCTCGAGTCCGGGACAGGGTGTCGAGCAGTACTTC.

This clone was seen many times. The chain has TRBV6-2 or TRBV6-3 and TRBJ2-5, with 10 bases identical to TRBD1. Germline assignment: CDR1 MNHEY and CDR2 SVGEGT. The J segment lost 5 bases and the V segment lost 6 bases, leaving 3 bases of the junction unmatched. CDR3 size: 13 residues. CDR3: CASRPGQGETQYF. The DNA for the CDR3 is TGTGCCAGCAGGCCGGGACAGGGGGAGACCCAGTACTTC.

This clone was picked up many times. The chain couples TRBV7-2 to TRBJ1-4; unclear D gene. Trimming removed 2 bases from V and 0 bases from J, with 13 bases in between. Germline CDR1 reads SGHTA; CDR2 reads FQGNSA. The CDR3 is made up of 17 amino acids. CDR3 loop: CASSLNGRLATNEKLFF. The CDR3 DNA reads as TGTGCCAGCAGCTTAAACGGGAGACTTGCAACTAATGAAAAACTGTTTTTT.

As for this clone: Being one base from a much bigger clone, this may be a read error. This chain uses TRBV7-9 with TRBJ1-4; D is ambiguous. The CDR3 has 14 residues. Per the germline V gene, CDR1 is SEHNR and CDR2 is FQNEAQ (reference sequence). CDR3 in DNA: TGTGCCAGCAGCTTGGAAACAACTAATGAAAACCTGTTTTTT. Translating gives CASSLETTNENLFF.

This clone was recorded at least ten times. The chain carries TRBV27 and TRBJ1-5; the D is unclear. Between the trimmed V and J ends, which lost 5 bases and 5 bases, there was a span of 13 bases. The CDR3 length is 14 residues. CDR1 and CDR2 from the germline V gene are MNHEY and SMNVEV (reference sequence). The CDR3 is CASSTHQADQPQHF. DNA of the CDR3: TGTGCCAGCAGTACCCACCAGGCTGATCAGCCCCAGCATTTT.

In this sample, this clone turned up a few times. Just one base apart from a much larger clone, this may be a read error. The chain recombines TRBV19 with TRBJ2-4, with 8 bases fitting TRBD1. Germline V gene data show CDR1 as LNHDA and CDR2 as SQIVND (reference sequence). With 3 bases clipped from V and 9 bases from J, the junction kept 10 bases outside the gene matches. The CDR3 loop spans 15 amino acids. The CDR3 DNA reads TGTGCCAGTAGTATGCCACAGGGGGTTAGGGGCATTCAGTACTTC. Its protein is CASSMPQGVRGIQYF.

In its sample, this clone was seen many times. A much larger clone differs by one base, so this may be a read error. The chain recombines TRBV28 with TRBJ2-7; D is perhaps TRBD2 (7 bases). This CDR3 has 16 residues. Germline-derived CDR1 and CDR2 are MDHEN and SYDVKM. V dropped 3 bases and J dropped 2 bases, with 17 bases sitting between them. The CDR3, as DNA: TGTGCCAGCAGTTTTCTTGAGGGGGGGAGCCCCTACGAGCAGTACTTC. This gives the protein CASSFLEGGSPYEQYF.

This clone was seen repeatedly, ten times or more. The rearrangement uses TRBV5-1 and TRBJ2-3; perhaps TRBD2 as D (6 bases). CDR1 SGHRS and CDR2 YFSETQ come from the germline V gene. Between the trimmed V and J ends, which lost 1 base and 0 bases, there was a span of 9 bases. This CDR3 is built from 15 residues. CDR3 residues: CASSLTDYSTDTQYF. CDR3 DNA sequence: TGCGCCAGCAGCTTGACGGACTATAGCACAGATACGCAGTATTTT. Full variable domain (rest looked up from reference TRBV5-1 and TRBJ2-3): KAGVTQTPRYLIKTRGQQVTLSCSPISGHRSVSWYQQTPGQGLQFLFEYFSETQRNKGNFPGRFSGRQFSNSRSEMNVSTLELGDSALYLCASSLTDYSTDTQYFGPGTRLTVL.

This clone was seen repeatedly, ten times or more. This chain links TRBV13 with TRBJ1-1, with no clear D. V was shortened by 4 bases and J by 2 bases, with 29 bases between the two germline ends. Germline V lookup: CDR1 PRHDT, CDR2 FYEKMQ (reference sequence). The length of the CDR3 is 20 residues. The CDR3 region has the DNA TGTGCCAGCAGCTACCAGCGGCTCATCCTACTTCCGGGAAAAAACACTGAAGCTTTCTTT. Amino acids: CASSYQRLILLPGKNTEAFF. The full variable domain, in which reference TRBV13 and TRBJ1-1 provide the parts outside the CDR3, is AAGVIQSPRHLIKEKRETATLKCYPIPRHDTVYWYQQGPGQDPQFLISFYEKMQSDKGSIPDRFSAQQFSDYHSELNMSSLELGDSALYFCASSYQRLILLPGKNTEAFFGQGTRLTVV.

At least ten counts were recorded for this clone. In the same sample, other DNA sequences code for this CDR3. CDR3 region: CASSDRTGPRSNTGELFF. The DNA for the CDR3 is TGTGCCAGCAGCGACAGGACAGGGCCGCGATCGAACACCGGGGAGCTGTTTTTT. The chain employs TRBV9 and TRBJ2-2; 8 bases match TRBD1. V gave up 3 bases and J gave up 0 bases; unmatched junction bases: 10. From germline, CDR1 is SGDLS and CDR2 YYNGEE. CDR3 length: 18 residues.

This clone was detected ten times or more. This sequence joins TRBV15 and TRBJ2-7; D uncertain. Looked up from germline, CDR1 is LNHNV and CDR2 is YYDKDF (reference sequence). Deletions cut 0 bases from V and 4 bases from J, with 10 bases between. CDR3 length equals 14 residues. The CDR3 DNA follows: TGTGCCACCAGCAGAGATATGGACGGTTACGAGCAGTACGTC. Residues: CATSRDMDGYEQYV.